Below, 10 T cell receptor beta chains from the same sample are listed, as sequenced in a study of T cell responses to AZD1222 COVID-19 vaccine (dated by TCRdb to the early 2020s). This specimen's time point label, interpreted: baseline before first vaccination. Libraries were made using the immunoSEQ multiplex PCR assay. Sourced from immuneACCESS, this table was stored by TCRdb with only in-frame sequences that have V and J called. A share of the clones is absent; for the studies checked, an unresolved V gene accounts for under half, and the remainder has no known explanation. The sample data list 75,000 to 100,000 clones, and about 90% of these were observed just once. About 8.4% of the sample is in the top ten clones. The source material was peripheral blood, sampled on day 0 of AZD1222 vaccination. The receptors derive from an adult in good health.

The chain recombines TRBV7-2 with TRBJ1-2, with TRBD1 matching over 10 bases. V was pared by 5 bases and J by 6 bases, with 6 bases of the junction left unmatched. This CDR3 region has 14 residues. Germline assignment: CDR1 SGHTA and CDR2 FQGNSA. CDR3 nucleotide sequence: TGTGCCAGCAGCACCCGACAGGGGGCCGATGGCTACACCTTC. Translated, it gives CASSTRQGADGYTF.

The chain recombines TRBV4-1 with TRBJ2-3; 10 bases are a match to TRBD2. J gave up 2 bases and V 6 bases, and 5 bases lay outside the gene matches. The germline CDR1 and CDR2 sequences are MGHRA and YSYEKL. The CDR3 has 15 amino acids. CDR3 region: CASRERGGDTDTQYF. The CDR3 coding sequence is TGCGCCAGCAGGGAGCGGGGGGGTGACACAGATACGCAGTATTTT.

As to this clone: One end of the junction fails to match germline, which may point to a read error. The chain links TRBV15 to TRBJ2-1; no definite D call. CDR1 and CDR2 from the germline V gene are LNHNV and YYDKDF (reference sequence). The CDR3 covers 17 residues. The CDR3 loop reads CATSRDPQSSSYNEQFF. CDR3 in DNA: TGTGCCACCAGTAGAGACCCCCAGTCGAGCTCCTACAATGAGCAGTTCTTC.

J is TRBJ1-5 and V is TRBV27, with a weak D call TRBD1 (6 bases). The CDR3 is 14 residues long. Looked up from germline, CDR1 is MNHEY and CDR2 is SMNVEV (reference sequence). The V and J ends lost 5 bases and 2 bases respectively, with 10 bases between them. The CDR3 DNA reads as TGTGCCAGCAGTGCCAACAGGGGCAATCAGCCCCAGCATTTT. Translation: CASSANRGNQPQHF.

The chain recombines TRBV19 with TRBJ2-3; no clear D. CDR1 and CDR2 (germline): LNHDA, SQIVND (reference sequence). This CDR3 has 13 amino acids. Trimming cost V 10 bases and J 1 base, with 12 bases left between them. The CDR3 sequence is CATLLPGTDTQYF. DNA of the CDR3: TGTGCCACCCTGCTACCGGGCACAGATACGCAGTATTTT.

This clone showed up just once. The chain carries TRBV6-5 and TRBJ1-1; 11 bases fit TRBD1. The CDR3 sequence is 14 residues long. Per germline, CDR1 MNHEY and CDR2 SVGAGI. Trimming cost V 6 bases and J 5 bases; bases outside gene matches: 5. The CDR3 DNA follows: TGTGCCAGCAGACAGGACAGGGGGCGGACTGAAGCTTTCTTT. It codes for CASRQDRGRTEAFF.

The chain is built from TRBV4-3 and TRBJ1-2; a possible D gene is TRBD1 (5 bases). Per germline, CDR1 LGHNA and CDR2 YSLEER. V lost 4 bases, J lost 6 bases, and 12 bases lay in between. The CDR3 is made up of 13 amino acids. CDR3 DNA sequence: TGCGCCAGCAGCCTCGGGGAGGGGAATGGCTACACCTTC. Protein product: CASSLGEGNGYTF.

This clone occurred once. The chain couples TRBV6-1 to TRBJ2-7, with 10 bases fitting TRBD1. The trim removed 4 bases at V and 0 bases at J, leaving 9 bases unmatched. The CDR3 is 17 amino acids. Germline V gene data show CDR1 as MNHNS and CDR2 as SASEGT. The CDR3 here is CASSATAGTGASYEQYF. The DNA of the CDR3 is TGTGCCAGCAGTGCCACCGCCGGGACAGGGGCCTCCTACGAGCAGTACTTC.

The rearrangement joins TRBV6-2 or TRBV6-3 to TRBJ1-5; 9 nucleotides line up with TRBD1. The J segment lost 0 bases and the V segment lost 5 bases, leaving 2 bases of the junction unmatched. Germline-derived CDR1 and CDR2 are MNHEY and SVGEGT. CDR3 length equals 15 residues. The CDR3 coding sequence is TGTGCCAGCAGTCGGGGACAGGGTAGCAATCAGCCCCAGCATTTT. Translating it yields CASSRGQGSNQPQHF.

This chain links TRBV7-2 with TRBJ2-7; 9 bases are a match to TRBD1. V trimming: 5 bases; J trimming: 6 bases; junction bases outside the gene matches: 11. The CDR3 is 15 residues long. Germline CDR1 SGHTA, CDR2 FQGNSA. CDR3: CASSLAGDRVFEQYF. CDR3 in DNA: TGTGCCAGCAGCCTCGCGGGGGACAGGGTTTTCGAGCAGTACTTC.